Shown below are 19 T cell receptor beta chains from a single sample sequenced in a study of blood T cell repertoires in COVID-19. Clones were read by immunoSEQ multiplex PCR, and TCRdb kept only the in-frame ones, dropping some. The data contain 400,000 to 500,000 clones, around nine tenths of them singletons. Sequenced sample: PBMCs or T cells enriched from blood (not recorded which). Receptor source: a young woman who had been exposed to COVID-19.

This clone was picked up one time. The chain joins TRBV5-6 to TRBJ1-5; 8 bases map to TRBD1. Germline V CDR1 and CDR2: SGHDT, YYEEEE. CDR3 length: 16 residues. J gave up 6 bases and V 4 bases, and 12 bases lay outside the gene matches. The CDR3 is CASSLRQGARSQPQHF. Here the CDR3 DNA reads TGTGCCAGCAGCCTTCGCCAGGGGGCAAGAAGTCAGCCCCAGCATTTT.

V gene TRBV28 combines with J gene TRBJ2-3; TRBD2 aligns across 8 bases. V lost 4 bases and J lost 2; bases outside the gene matches: 14. Per germline, CDR1 MDHEN and CDR2 SYDVKM. This CDR3 is 18 amino acids long. CDR3 sequence: CASSSYLWRGAPTDTQYF. The CDR3 DNA sequence: TGTGCCAGCAGTTCTTATCTCTGGCGGGGGGCCCCCACAGATACGCAGTATTTT.

V usage is TRBV2 and J usage is TRBJ2-2; D possibly corresponds to TRBD2 (6 bases). The V gene's germline CDR1 is SNHLY and CDR2 FYNNEI. This CDR3 comprises 15 residues. V was cut by 5 bases and J by 4 bases, with 14 bases left in between. The CDR3 spells CASSFGLAITGELFF. CDR3 nucleotides: TGTGCCAGCAGTTTTGGTCTAGCGATCACCGGGGAGCTGTTTTTT.

In its sample, this clone was seen a few times. This sequence joins TRBV28 and TRBJ2-2; unclear D gene. Trimming pared 8 bases from V and 2 bases from J, leaving 6 bases between. This CDR3 contains 12 residues. Germline CDR1 MDHEN, CDR2 SYDVKM. Here the CDR3 reads CASDTNTGELFF. CDR3 nucleotides: TGTGCCAGCGACACAAACACCGGGGAGCTGTTTTTT.

The rearrangement joins TRBV30 to TRBJ2-1; 9 nucleotides line up with TRBD1. The CDR3 covers 14 residues. The ends lost 4 bases at V and 5 bases at J; junction bases unmatched: 6. CDR1 and CDR2 from the germline V gene are GTSNPN and SVGIG (reference sequence). The CDR3 region is CAWTAGTGNNEQFF. DNA for the CDR3: TGTGCCTGGACCGCCGGGACAGGGAACAATGAGCAGTTCTTC.

The CDR3 region is CASSPGTGRNSPLHF. As DNA, the CDR3 is TGTGCCAGCAGCCCTGGGACAGGGAGGAATTCACCCCTCCACTTT. The chain uses TRBV2 and TRBJ1-6; the match to TRBD1 covers 9 bases. Germline V CDR1 and CDR2: SNHLY, FYNNEI. CDR3 length: 15 residues. The junction had 7 bases not matched to a gene; V was cut back by 6 bases and J by 7 bases.

The rearrangement joins TRBV5-4 to TRBJ2-7, with D perhaps matching TRBD1 (6 bases). With 4 bases removed from V and 7 bases from J, the gap between germline ends came to 15 bases. Germline V gene lookup returns CDR1 SGHNT and CDR2 YYREEE (reference sequence). The CDR3 consists of 13 residues. The CDR3 DNA reads as TGTGCCAGCAGCGGAGGACAGACGGTAGAGCAGTACTTC. Amino acid sequence: CASSGGQTVEQYF.

This rearrangement joins TRBV6-2 or TRBV6-3 to TRBJ2-7; 11 nucleotides match TRBD1. Germline CDR1 MNHEY, CDR2 SVGEGT. V dropped 0 bases and J dropped 2; count of bases not matched to a gene: 9. The CDR3 covers 18 residues. The CDR3, as DNA: TGTGCCAGCAGTTACTCCTTCTTTGGACAGGGGGCCCCCTACGAGCAGTACTTC. It yields the protein CASSYSFFGQGAPYEQYF.

The rearrangement joins TRBV7-9 to TRBJ1-2; D is undetermined. The CDR3 has 13 amino acids. Germline V lookup: CDR1 SEHNR, CDR2 FQNEAQ (reference sequence). V was clipped by 0 bases and J by 7 bases, with 9 bases between them. As DNA, the CDR3 is TGTGCCAGCAGCTTAGCCCCCGGGTTTGGCTACACCTTC. Protein product: CASSLAPGFGYTF.

This chain joins TRBV11-3 and TRBJ1-6; D gene ambiguous. V was pared by 3 bases and J by 3 bases, with 9 bases between. The CDR3 covers 15 residues. Germline lookup yields CDR1 SGHNT and CDR2 YENEEA. The CDR3 bases are TGTGCCAGCAGCTTCGAGAGATTCTATAATTCACCCCTCCACTTT. It translates to CASSFERFYNSPLHF.

The chain employs TRBV19 and TRBJ1-6; 8 bases are a match to TRBD1. J gave up 2 bases and V 10 bases, and 4 bases lay outside the gene matches. CDR1 is LNHDA, CDR2 SQIVND, per germline (reference sequence). This CDR3 has 14 residues. This CDR3 is CAIGQGTYNSPLHF. The CDR3 coding sequence is TGTGCCATAGGACAGGGCACCTATAATTCACCCCTCCACTTT.

The V gene is TRBV11-3, the J gene TRBJ1-5; 8 nucleotides agree with TRBD1. CDR1 SGHNT and CDR2 YENEEA come from the germline V gene. The CDR3 runs 15 residues. The V and J ends lost 6 bases and 4 bases, in that order; junction bases with no gene match: 8. The CDR3 spells CASRPGQGGNQPQHF. In DNA, the CDR3 is TGTGCCAGCAGACCCGGACAGGGCGGTAATCAGCCCCAGCATTTT. Full variable domain (missing parts from reference TRBV11-3 and TRBJ1-5): EAGVVQSPRYKIIEKKQPVAFWCNPISGHNTLYWYLQNLGQGPELLIRYENEEAVDDSQLPKDRFSAERLKGVDSTLKIQPAELGDSAVYLCASRPGQGGNQPQHFGDGTRLSIL.

This chain connects TRBV7-9 to TRBJ1-2; 7 nucleotides agree with TRBD1. This CDR3 contains 13 residues. V shed 6 bases and J 3 bases; nucleotides not matched to a gene: 4. Per the germline V gene, CDR1 is SEHNR and CDR2 is FQNEAQ (reference sequence). CDR3: CASRRDSYYGYTF. In nucleotides, the CDR3 is TGTGCCAGCAGACGGGACAGCTACTATGGCTACACCTTC.

The gene calls are TRBV11-2 and TRBJ1-6, with a tentative D call TRBD1 (6 bases). Trimming left V 5 bases short and J 10 bases short, with 18 bases between. Germline CDR1 SGHAT, CDR2 FQNNGV. The CDR3 covers 15 residues. The CDR3: CASSPTNSRGSPLHF. Here the CDR3 DNA reads TGTGCCAGCAGCCCAACAAATTCCAGGGGATCACCCCTCCACTTT.

V and J are TRBV10-1 and TRBJ2-7, with TRBD1 matching 9 bases. V lost 4 bases to trimming and J lost 4 bases; unmatched junction nucleotides: 5. The length of the CDR3 is 14 residues. Germline assignment: CDR1 WNHNN and CDR2 SYGVQD (reference sequence). The CDR3 is CASSAGTGFYEQYF. The CDR3 DNA reads TGCGCCAGCAGTGCTGGGACAGGGTTTTACGAGCAGTACTTC.

CDR3 protein: CASSSRPGTGGGSEETQYF. Written as DNA, the CDR3 is TGCGCCAGCAGCTCCCGTCCCGGGACAGGGGGGGGCTCGGAAGAGACCCAGTACTTC. This chain links TRBV5-1 with TRBJ2-5; 11 positions agree with TRBD1. After removal of 3 bases from V and 3 bases from J, the junction contained 16 bases not matched to a gene. Looked up from germline, CDR1 is SGHRS and CDR2 is YFSETQ. CDR3 size: 19 residues. Combining the CDR3 with reference TRBV5-1 and TRBJ2-5 gives the whole variable domain KAGVTQTPRYLIKTRGQQVTLSCSPISGHRSVSWYQQTPGQGLQFLFEYFSETQRNKGNFPGRFSGRQFSNSRSEMNVSTLELGDSALYLCASSSRPGTGGGSEETQYFGPGTRLLVL.

This CDR3 is CASSLKSRGNTEAFF. For the CDR3, the DNA is TGTGCCAGCAGCTTAAAATCAAGGGGGAACACTGAAGCTTTCTTT. The rearrangement uses TRBV7-8 and TRBJ1-1, with a weak D call TRBD1 (5 bases). The V end was cut by 2 bases, the J end by 1 base, with 11 bases between. CDR1 is SGHVS and CDR2 is FQNEAQ in the germline V gene. There are 15 residues in the CDR3.

The genes are TRBV29-1 and TRBJ1-3; 8 bases are shared with TRBD1. With V trimmed by 7 bases and J by 0 bases, 29 bases remained unmatched. This CDR3 has 22 residues. In germline, CDR1 is SQVTM, CDR2 ANQGSEA. CDR3 amino acids: CSATVISRNTGQGKYSGNTIYF. The CDR3 region has the DNA TGCAGCGCAACGGTGATCTCTCGTAATACAGGACAGGGAAAATACTCTGGAAACACCATATATTTT.

This clone was observed a single time. The J gene is TRBJ2-7, the V gene TRBV28, with 11 nucleotides matching TRBD2. Germline V gene data show CDR1 as MDHEN and CDR2 as SYDVKM. CDR3 length: 15 residues. V shed 5 bases and J 1 base; nucleotides not matched to a gene: 4. As DNA, the CDR3 is TGTGCCAGCAGTCCTATAGCGGGAGGGTCCTACGAGCAGTACTTC. This codes for CASSPIAGGSYEQYF.